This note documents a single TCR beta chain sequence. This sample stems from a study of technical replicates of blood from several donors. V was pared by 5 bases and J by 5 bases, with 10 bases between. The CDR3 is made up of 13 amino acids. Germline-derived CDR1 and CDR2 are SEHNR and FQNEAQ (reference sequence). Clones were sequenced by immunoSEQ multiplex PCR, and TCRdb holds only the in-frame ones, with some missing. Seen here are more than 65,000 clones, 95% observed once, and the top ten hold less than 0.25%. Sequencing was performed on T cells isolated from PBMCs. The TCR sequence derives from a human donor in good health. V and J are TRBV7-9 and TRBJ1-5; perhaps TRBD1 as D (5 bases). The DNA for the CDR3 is TGTGCCAGCAGCCAGGGAGGGCATCAGCCCCAGCATTTT. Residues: CASSQGGHQPQHF.